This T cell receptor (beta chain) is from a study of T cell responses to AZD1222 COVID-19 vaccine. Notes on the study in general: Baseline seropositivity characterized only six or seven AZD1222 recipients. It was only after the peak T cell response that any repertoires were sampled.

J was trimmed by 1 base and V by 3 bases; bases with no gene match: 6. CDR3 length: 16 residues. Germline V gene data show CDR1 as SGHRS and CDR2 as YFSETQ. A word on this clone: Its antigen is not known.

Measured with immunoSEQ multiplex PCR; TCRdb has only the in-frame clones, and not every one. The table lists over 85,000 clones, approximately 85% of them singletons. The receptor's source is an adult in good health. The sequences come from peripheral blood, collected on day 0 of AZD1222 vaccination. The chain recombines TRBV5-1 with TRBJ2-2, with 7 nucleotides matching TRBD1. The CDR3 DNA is TGCGCCAGCAGCTCCGGACAGGCGGGGAACACCGGGGAGCTGTTTTTT. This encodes CASSSGQAGNTGELFF.